This T cell receptor beta chain was identified during a study of blood T cell repertoires in COVID-19. Study in general: The samples span acute and convalescent COVID-19 from the United States, Italy and Spain. PBMCs, B-cell-depleted T cells, or T cells were the source of the cDNA or gDNA that made up the material.

Method: immunoSEQ multiplex PCR; TCRdb's copy keeps in-frame clones and lacks some. The profile shows 150,000 to 200,000 clones, roughly 82% of them singletons. What the recovered Cohort 3 donors had was two negative PCRs, clearance, or symptom resolution. The germline V and J ends were trimmed by 2 bases and 1 base, with 3 bases remaining between them. Germline-derived CDR1 and CDR2 are MNHNS and SASEGT. The CDR3 is made up of 13 amino acids. The rearrangement uses TRBV6-1 and TRBJ1-5; no definite D call. The sequenced sample consisted of PBMCs or T cells enriched from blood (not recorded which). This TCR was recovered from a man in his fifties who had recovered from COVID-19. CDR3 sequence: CASSESSNQPQHF. CDR3 nucleotides: TGTGCCAGCAGTGAATCAAGCAATCAGCCCCAGCATTTT.